The subject of this entry is one TCR beta chain. The sample comes from a study of OX40 agonist ivuxolimab in advanced cancers. Sequencing used immunoSEQ multiplex PCR; TCRdb keeps in-frame clones, though not all of them. The sample records roughly 30,000 clones, more than 85% being singletons. Trimming took off 6 bases at V and 2 bases at J, with 5 bases between the two ends. CDR1 MDHEN and CDR2 SYDVKM come from the germline V gene. This CDR3 region has 11 residues. Autoimmune disease history or systemic immunosuppression led to patients being barred. This sample comprised CD4+ or CD8+ T cells sorted from blood, obtained in a trial of the OX40 agonist ivuxolimab. The receptor was derived from an adult with an advanced solid tumor such as melanoma, head and neck, liver or kidney cancer. The V call is TRBV28, the J call TRBJ2-7; unclear D gene. CDR3 bases: TGTGCCAGCAGGGGGACCTACGAGCAGTACTTC. It translates to CASRGTYEQYF.